Given below is one T cell receptor (beta chain) in context. The data derive from a study of blood T cell repertoires in COVID-19. The wider study: The study drew acute and convalescent COVID-19 samples from the United States, Italy and Spain. T cells, B-cell-depleted T cells, or PBMCs supplied cDNA or gDNA.

Authors' methods: From reference gene primer amplification, estimates of nucleated cell counts were derived. The table came from immunoSEQ multiplex PCR; TCRdb's copy has only in-frame clones and leaves some out. D and trimming were read from the DNA, whereas the V and J calls and clone size are those reported in that table. The sample has about 160,000 clones, roughly 87% seen once. What was sequenced was peripheral blood. This clonotype was obtained from a woman aged 60-75 years with active or convalescent COVID-19.

The CDR3 protein is CASSEEVTTSYGYTF. The CDR3 region has the DNA TGTGCCAGCAGTGAAGAAGTGACAACGTCCTATGGCTACACCTTC. This chain connects TRBV2 to TRBJ1-2; D is undetermined. Between the trimmed V and J ends, which lost 1 base and 4 bases, there was a span of 13 bases. The CDR3 sequence is 15 residues long. Germline loops: CDR1 SNHLY, CDR2 FYNNEI.